One and the same sample provided the 7 T cell receptor beta chains below, sequenced in a study of a mutant IDH1 vaccine in newly diagnosed glioma. As to time point: week 11, during vaccination. A single vaccine dose contained 300 ug of mutant IDH1 20-mer peptide, and topical imiquimod was used with it. These TCRs are of unknown antigen specificity. Data came from immunoSEQ multiplex PCR; TCRdb stores just in-frame clones and leaves some out. Of about 120,000 clones in the sample, around 80% were seen once. Specimen: PBMCs, collected from a glioma patient whose treatment included an IDH1 peptide vaccine. These receptors were collected from a middle-aged man with glioma.

The chain carries TRBV14 and TRBJ1-2; possibly TRBD1 for D (6 bases). V dropped 4 bases and J dropped 8 bases, with 11 bases sitting between them. The CDR3 length is 12 residues. Germline V gene sequence: CDR1 SGHDN, CDR2 FVKESK. The CDR3 protein is CASSRGTFGYTF. The CDR3 DNA reads as TGTGCCAGCAGCCGGGGGACATTCGGCTACACCTTC.

This chain links TRBV7-8 with TRBJ2-1, with a possible D match to TRBD1 (6 bases). The CDR3 extends over 15 amino acids. The V end lost 1 base, the J end lost 8 bases, and 15 bases lay between the germline ends. Germline-derived CDR1 and CDR2 are SGHVS and FQNEAQ. The CDR3 nucleotides are TGTGCCAGCAGCTTAGAAGTAGGGGGAATGGATGAGCAGTTCTTC. Translation gives CASSLEVGGMDEQFF.

Only a few counts were recorded for this clone. This chain links TRBV5-6 with TRBJ1-3, with D possibly TRBD1 on 6 matching bases. The CDR3 extends over 16 amino acids. The germline V gene has CDR1 SGHDT and CDR2 YYEEEE. V was trimmed by 4 bases and J by 0 bases, leaving 14 bases between them. The CDR3 DNA reads as TGTGCCAGCAGCATAGCAGGGGTCGTCTCTGGAAACACCATATATTTT. Translating it yields CASSIAGVVSGNTIYF.

The chain combines TRBV4-2 with TRBJ1-4; possibly TRBD1 for D (6 bases). Trimming took 3 bases from V and 8 from J, leaving 7 bases between them. Germline V gives CDR1 LGHNA, CDR2 YNFKEQ. The CDR3 is 12 amino acids. Here the CDR3 reads CASSQQGEKLFF. CDR3 nucleotide sequence: TGTGCCAGCAGCCAGCAGGGGGAAAAACTGTTTTTT.

The chain has TRBV6-5 and TRBJ1-1; TRBD1 matches 10 bases. The CDR3 spans 14 residues. CDR1 is MNHEY, CDR2 SVGAGI, per germline. J was trimmed by 2 bases and V by 5 bases; bases with no gene match: 2. The chain's CDR3 is CASSRTGGNTEAFF. CDR3 DNA: TGTGCCAGCAGTCGGACAGGGGGAAACACTGAAGCTTTCTTT.

This clone appeared a few times. The rearrangement uses TRBV7-6 and TRBJ1-1, with 7 bases aligning to TRBD1. This CDR3 contains 13 residues. Germline V gives CDR1 SGHVS, CDR2 FNYEAQ. J gave up 5 bases and V 5 bases, and 5 bases lay outside the gene matches. The CDR3: CASSAYRGTEAFF. In DNA, the CDR3 is TGTGCCAGCAGCGCCTACAGGGGTACTGAAGCTTTCTTT.

This chain connects TRBV6-5 to TRBJ2-2, with D possibly called TRBD1 or TRBD2 (5 bases each). CDR3 length: 11 residues. Looked up from germline, CDR1 is MNHEY and CDR2 is SVGAGI. Trimming removed 9 bases from V and 6 bases from J, with 8 bases in between. The CDR3 DNA sequence: TGTGCCAGTGGGGGACCCGGGGAGCTGTTTTTT. It yields the protein CASGGPGELFF.